The T cell receptor beta chain described here comes from a study of control samples from healthy donors and cancer patients. This clone was seen a few times. Repertoires were generated with immunoSEQ multiplex PCR, while TCRdb's copy carries only in-frame clones and drops some. The table lists 100,000 to 150,000 clones, more than 85% of them singletons. The CDR3 totals 13 residues. V lost 3 bases to trimming and J lost 5 bases; unmatched junction nucleotides: 2. CDR1 MNHNS and CDR2 SASEGT come from the germline V gene. This clonotype originated in a man younger than 30 in good health. The sample taken for sequencing was blood. V is TRBV6-1 and J is TRBJ1-1; 8 bases fit TRBD1. The DNA of the CDR3 is TGTGCCAGCAGTGAGCAGGGGGCAACTGAAGCTTTCTTT. This translates into CASSEQGATEAFF.